This is a list of T cell receptor beta chains from one sample in a study of circulating and synovial CD4+ cells in juvenile arthritis. TCRdb keeps only in-frame clones here, not all; method: immunoSEQ multiplex PCR. The sample lists about 33,000 clones, about 95% occurring once. Material: CD4+ T cells from blood. These receptors were taken from a human donor with juvenile idiopathic arthritis. CDR3s include the opening cysteine and the closing phenylalanine or tryptophan. A D gene is named only where the DNA matches it firmly. Size tells how often a clone was seen (once, few, many) or the class of an expanded clone, and some rows leave it out.

-	TRBV4-1	-	TRBJ1-1	CASSQVLGAWNTEAFF	TGCGCCAGCAGCCAAGTCCTGGGGGCTTGGAACACTGAAGCTTTCTTT
-	TRBV6-1	once	TRBJ1-1	CASSEGGALTEAFF	TGTGCCAGCAGTGAAGGGGGCGCTTTGACTGAAGCTTTCTTT
TRBD1	TRBV5-6	-	TRBJ1-1	CASSPPDRNPPEAFF	TGTGCCAGCAGCCCGCCGGACAGGAACCCGCCCGAAGCTTTCTTT
TRBD1	TRBV2	-	TRBJ2-3	CASSKEGQGSDTQYF	TGTGCCAGCAGTAAGGAGGGACAGGGGTCGGATACGCAGTATTTT
TRBD1	TRBV7-2	-	TRBJ1-1	CASSLSPGQVAFF	TGTGCCAGCAGCTTGTCCCCGGGACAGGTAGCTTTCTTT
TRBD2	TRBV6-4	-	TRBJ2-1	CASSETSGMGEQFF	TGTGCCAGCAGTGAGACTAGCGGGATGGGGGAGCAGTTCTTC
TRBD1	TRBV6-1	-	TRBJ2-1	CASSEIRDRGNEQFF	TGTGCCAGCAGTGAAATCAGGGACAGGGGGAATGAGCAGTTCTTC
TRBD2	TRBV6-5	-	TRBJ2-7	CASRTSGSSYEQYF	TGTGCCAGCAGAACTAGCGGGAGCTCCTACGAGCAGTACTTC
-	TRBV15	-	TRBJ1-2	CATSRDQGSYGYTF	TGTGCCACCAGCAGAGATCAGGGCTCCTATGGCTACACCTTC
-	TRBV21-1	-	TRBJ1-5	CARPILSRDRCGGQPQHF	TGTGCCAGACCCATCCTTTCAAGAGACAGGTGTGGGGGTCAGCCCCAGCATTTT
-	TRBV21-1	-	TRBJ1-5	CASSKCRRTGFNQPQHF	TGTGCCAGCAGCAAATGTAGGAGGACAGGGTTCAATCAGCCCCAGCATTTT
-	TRBV11-2	-	TRBJ1-1	CASSFQANTEAFF	TGTGCCAGCAGCTTCCAGGCGAACACTGAAGCTTTCTTT
TRBD2	TRBV14	-	TRBJ2-1	CASSLSGGARLTNEQFF	TGTGCCAGCAGCCTTAGCGGGGGGGCCCGACTCACCAATGAGCAGTTCTTC
TRBD1	TRBV7-9	once	TRBJ2-5	CASSTGTGEETQYF	TGTGCCAGCAGCACCGGGACAGGAGAAGAGACCCAGTACTTC
TRBD1	TRBV29-1	-	TRBJ1-1	CSVRGQGSSGTEAFF	TGCAGCGTTAGGGGACAGGGGTCGTCGGGCACTGAAGCTTTCTTT
-	TRBV2	-	TRBJ1-2	CASSVTGSYGYTF	TGTGCCAGCAGTGTAACAGGTTCCTATGGCTACACCTTC
-	TRBV27	-	TRBJ1-6	CASSLLQGSSYNSPLHF	TGTGCCAGCAGTTTATTGCAGGGGTCCTCCTATAATTCCCCCCTCCACTTT
-	TRBV6-1	-	TRBJ2-3	CASSPDRYTDTQYF	TGTGCCAGCAGTCCGGACAGATACACAGATACGCAGTATTTT
-	TRBV19	-	TRBJ1-2	CASSIRGPRSGYTF	TGTGCCAGTAGTATTAGGGGCCCGAGGTCTGGCTACACCTTC
-	TRBV9	once	TRBJ1-4	CASTPGTNEKLFF	TGTGCCAGCACCCCGGGAACTAATGAAAAACTGTTTTTT
-	TRBV14	-	TRBJ1-5	CASSQPWTLDEGDQPQHF	TGTGCCAGCAGCCAACCCTGGACACTTGACGAGGGGGATCAGCCCCAGCATTTT
TRBD1	TRBV19	-	TRBJ1-5	CASTRQGVQPQHF	TGTGCCAGTACCCGGCAGGGGGTTCAGCCCCAGCATTTT
TRBD1	TRBV2	-	TRBJ1-2	CASSRRDSYYGYTF	TGTGCCAGCAGTCGCCGGGACAGTTATTATGGCTACACCTTC
-	TRBV7-9	-	TRBJ1-4	CASSLALGGRSEKLFF	TGTGCCAGCAGCTTAGCGCTAGGGGGTAGGAGTGAAAAACTGTTTTTT
-	TRBV28	-	TRBJ2-1	CASSLQGGVAYNEQFF	TGTGCCAGCAGTCTCCAAGGGGGTGTCGCCTACAATGAGCAGTTCTTC
TRBD2	TRBV4-1	-	TRBJ2-1	CASRGLAGGPRGGEQFF	TGCGCCAGCAGGGGACTAGCGGGAGGGCCTCGGGGCGGTGAGCAGTTCTTC
-	TRBV9	-	TRBJ2-3	CASSPPFEWASTDTQYF	TGTGCCAGCAGCCCCCCCTTCGAGTGGGCTAGCACAGATACGCAGTATTTT
TRBD2	TRBV10-3	-	TRBJ2-1	CAISESAGGLYNEQFF	TGTGCCATCAGTGAGTCTGCGGGGGGGCTATACAATGAGCAGTTCTTC
-	TRBV10-1	-	TRBJ2-7	CASSGPGASYEQYF	TGCGCCAGCAGTGGCCCAGGGGCCTCCTACGAGCAGTACTTC
-	TRBV6-5	-	TRBJ1-5	CASLSRQGKNQPQHF	TGTGCCAGCCTTTCGAGGCAGGGGAAGAATCAGCCCCAGCATTTT
-	TRBV11-2	-	TRBJ2-1	CASSFGGSSYNEQFF	TGTGCCAGCAGTTTCGGGGGTAGCTCCTACAATGAGCAGTTCTTC
-	TRBV9	once	TRBJ2-7	CASSPGSREVDYEQYF	TGTGCCAGCAGCCCCGGAAGTAGGGAGGTAGACTACGAGCAGTACTTC
TRBD1	TRBV18	-	TRBJ1-6	CASSPTGILSDSPLHF	TGTGCCAGCTCACCGACAGGGATCCTGTCAGATTCACCCCTCCACTTT
-	TRBV2	once	TRBJ2-7	CASSQDSLEQYF	TGTGCCAGCAGCCAGGACAGCCTCGAGCAGTACTTC
TRBD1	TRBV28	-	TRBJ1-1	CASSLGTGGRNTEAFF	TGTGCCAGCAGTTTGGGGACAGGGGGACGGAACACTGAAGCTTTCTTT
TRBD2	TRBV9	-	TRBJ2-7	CASSPGTTLSYEQYF	TGTGCCAGCAGCCCGGGGACTACCCTCTCCTACGAGCAGTACTTC
-	TRBV4-1	-	TRBJ2-7	CASSHAGSKYEQYF	TGCGCCAGCAGCCATGCCGGGAGTAAGTACGAGCAGTACTTC
TRBD1	TRBV18	-	TRBJ1-1	CASSGDRGTEAFF	TGTGCCAGCTCAGGGGACAGGGGGACTGAAGCTTTCTTT
TRBD2	TRBV28	-	TRBJ2-7	CASSLKPSGSYEQYF	TGTGCCAGCAGTTTAAAACCTAGCGGCTCCTACGAGCAGTACTTC
-	TRBV18	-	TRBJ1-2	CASSPLSRENVHGYTF	TGTGCCAGCTCACCACTGTCTCGAGAAAACGTTCATGGCTACACCTTC
-	TRBV29-1	-	TRBJ1-1	CSANPPIERNTEAFF	TGCAGCGCCAATCCCCCCATAGAGAGGAACACTGAAGCTTTCTTT
TRBD2	TRBV5-6	once	TRBJ2-7	CAGSPGGLAGDEQYF	TGTGCCGGCAGCCCGGGGGGACTAGCGGGAGACGAGCAGTACTTC
-	TRBV5-1	-	TRBJ2-7	CASSLGAGVGEQYF	TGCGCCAGCAGCTTAGGAGCGGGCGTGGGCGAGCAGTACTTC
-	TRBV13	-	TRBJ2-7	CASSLGLDRYEQYF	TGTGCCAGCAGCTTAGGACTAGATAGGTACGAGCAGTACTTC
TRBD1	TRBV2	few	TRBJ1-6	CASLWGTGDNSPLHF	TGTGCCAGCCTGTGGGGGACAGGGGATAATTCACCCCTCCACTTT